Shown below are 5 T cell receptor beta chains from a single sample sequenced in a study of blood T cell repertoires in COVID-19. TCRdb's table, derived via immunoSEQ multiplex PCR, lists solely in-frame clones and lacks some. The profile covers approximately 200,000 clones, with roughly 85% appearing a single time and around 20% taken by the ten largest. The sequencing sample was made of PBMCs or T cells enriched from blood (not recorded which). The receptors were gathered from a man in his forties or fifties who had recovered from COVID-19.

V is TRBV2 and J is TRBJ2-2, with 7 bases identical to TRBD2. The CDR3 contains 13 residues. Per germline, CDR1 SNHLY and CDR2 FYNNEI. The ends lost 7 bases at V and 4 bases at J; junction bases unmatched: 3. This CDR3 reads CASKRDSTGELFF. Written as DNA, the CDR3 is TGTGCCAGCAAGCGGGACTCCACCGGGGAGCTGTTTTTT. The full variable domain, completed using reference TRBV2 and TRBJ2-2, is EPEVTQTPSHQVTQMGQEVILRCVPISNHLYFYWYRQILGQKVEFLVSFYNNEISEKSEIFDDQFSVERPDGSNFTLKIRSTKLEDSAMYFCASKRDSTGELFFGEGSRLTVL.

This clone turned up a few times. The chain has TRBV2 and TRBJ2-7, with D hard to call. This CDR3 contains 11 residues. Trimming left V 6 bases short and J 5 bases short, with 8 bases between. CDR1 is SNHLY, CDR2 FYNNEI, per germline. CDR3 nucleotide sequence: TGTGCCAGCAGCCGGGTAAACGAGCAGTACTTC. Translating gives CASSRVNEQYF.

This clone was recorded a few times. This chain joins TRBV10-3 and TRBJ1-4; 8 nucleotides agree with TRBD1. Germline V lookup: CDR1 ENHRY, CDR2 SYGVKD. V shed 2 bases, J shed 12 bases, and the junction held 8 bases outside the gene matches. This CDR3 is built from 14 residues. CDR3 residues: CAISERDRTGELFF. In DNA form, the CDR3 reads TGTGCCATCAGTGAGAGGGACAGGACTGGGGAACTGTTTTTT.

The chain is built from TRBV5-1 and TRBJ1-2, with D maybe TRBD1 (5 bases). The germline V gene has CDR1 SGHRS and CDR2 YFSETQ. The CDR3 runs to 14 residues. V dropped 0 bases and J dropped 4 bases, with 10 bases sitting between them. CDR3 in DNA: TGCGCCAGCAGCTTGGAGCTGGGGGGCTATGGCTACACCTTC. This encodes CASSLELGGYGYTF.

This clone occurred once. This chain links TRBV18 with TRBJ2-7; TRBD1 aligns across 10 bases. The CDR3 contains 15 residues. The V gene's germline CDR1 is KGHSH and CDR2 LQKENI. V dropped 3 bases and J dropped 5; count of bases not matched to a gene: 7. The CDR3 sequence: CASSPARQGAHEQYF. CDR3 bases: TGTGCCAGCTCACCGGCTCGACAGGGGGCCCACGAGCAGTACTTC.